This record concerns one T cell receptor beta chain sequence. Only one count was recorded for this clone. Its antigen target is currently unknown. Base-call qualities are not available, and no considerably larger clone is one nucleotide away. Whole blood was collected in K2EDTA tubes by collaborating institutions according to the institutions' own protocols. Collaborator samples were shipped for TCRbeta analysis as frozen whole blood, isolated PBMCs, or DNA extracted from either sample type. Germline trimming amounts to 3 bases on V and 3 bases on J, with 5 as the count of junction bases outside the gene matches. The CDR3 measures 14 amino acids from cysteine to phenylalanine. Left in the record is the CDR3 DNA by itself, 42 bases read in frame from the first base. CDR1 SGHRS and CDR2 YFSETQ were looked up in the germline V gene. The immunoSEQ Assay, a bias-controlled multiplex PCR, was used to amplify TCRbeta CDR3 regions from genomic DNA. As for the original processing: The number of nucleated cells in each sample was estimated from the amplification of reference gene primers within the assay. To quantify the absolute abundance of each unique TCRbeta CDR3 rearrangement, sequence reads were collapsed and filtered. For each sample, productive Simpson clonality was calculated as the square root of Simpson's diversity index over productive rearrangements. The table comes from immuneACCESS by way of TCRdb, which keeps in-frame sequences with V and J called. Part of the clones is missing from these tables; in studies checked, under half for an unresolved V gene and the rest for unknown reasons. D and trimming were read from the DNA, whereas the V and J calls and clone size are those reported in that table. Recorded for this sample are roughly 390,000 clones; about 85% of them occurred a single time. 3% to 4% of the sample comes from the top ten.

The data originate from a study of blood T cell repertoires in COVID-19 (TCRdb year 2020). Concerning the study at large: The collaborator samples originated in the United States, Italy and Spain and spanned the acute and convalescent phases of COVID-19. The material from the prospective study consisted of cDNA or gDNA derived from T cells, B-cell-depleted T cells, or PBMCs. Where available, HLA class I and class II types were obtained from metadata supplied by the sample provider rather than from assay-based typing. A de-identified subject ID, COVID-19 status, age in years and sex were almost always included in the sample metadata. The samples were drawn from the first 160 participants of the ongoing ImmuneRACE study and from under 1,500 subjects provided by 6 global collaborators. The repertoires were made available in a free public database intended to serve as a resource for research on the immune response to SARS-CoV-2. The dataset comprised deeply sampled blood TCRbeta repertoires from subjects exposed to, actively infected with, or recovered from COVID-19. Overall study results and their limits: The amount of clinical and demographic metadata varied by source and participant and was provided uncurated.

The sequenced sample consisted of peripheral blood. The sequence derives from a woman younger than 35 with acute or convalescent COVID-19. The chain was built from TRBV5-1 and TRBJ2-7; TRBD2 agrees with 8 junctional bases. At the DNA level, the sequence is TGCGCCAGCAGCTCGGCGGGGGGCGACTACGAGCAGTACTTC. Protein translation: CASSSAGGDYEQYF.